The rows below give T cell receptor beta chains drawn from one sample of a study of graft-versus-host responses after intestinal transplantation. The protocol was immunoSEQ multiplex PCR, while the TCRdb copy is restricted to in-frame clones and leaves out a portion. Of 80,000 to 85,000 clones listed, about nine tenths are singletons. Their recognized antigens are unknown. The source was unstimulated CD4+ T cells sorted from spleen or lymph node cells, collected before intestinal transplant. These receptors all stem from a human donor who received an intestinal transplant. CDR3s include the opening cysteine and the closing phenylalanine or tryptophan. The D gene is left open where the match is weak.

TRBJ2-5,TRBD2,TRBV5-8,16,CASSFGTSGGRETQYF,TGTGCCAGCAGCTTTGGGACTAGCGGGGGGAGAGAGACCCAGTACTTC
TRBJ1-1,NA,TRBV27,13,CARPRGVDTEAFF,TGTGCCAGGCCCAGGGGAGTGGACACTGAAGCTTTCTTT
TRBJ2-5,NA,TRBV7-2,15,CASSLPTGPIETQYF,TGTGCCAGCAGCTTGCCGACAGGTCCTATAGAGACCCAGTACTTC
TRBJ1-6,NA,TRBV23-1,18,CASSQSPNREGQNSPLHF,TGCGCCAGCAGTCAATCACCTAACAGGGAAGGTCAGAATTCACCCCTCCACTTT
TRBJ1-6,TRBD1,TRBV14,15,CASSQAGTGYSPLHF,TGTGCCAGCAGCCAGGCCGGGACAGGGTATTCACCCCTCCACTTT
TRBJ1-5,TRBD1,TRBV19,18,CASSIGGQGTYSNQPQHF,TGTGCCAGTAGTATAGGGGGACAGGGAACTTATAGCAATCAGCCCCAGCATTTT
TRBJ2-7,NA,TRBV11-2,16,CASSLGGGQAFFEQYF,TGTGCCAGCAGCTTAGGGGGGGGACAGGCCTTTTTCGAGCAGTACTTC
TRBJ2-3,TRBD1,TRBV5-1,16,CASSFLGTGTADTQYF,TGCGCCAGCAGCTTTCTGGGGACAGGAACGGCAGATACGCAGTATTTT
TRBJ2-3,TRBD2,TRBV6-6,15,CASRSERGRGDTQYF,TGTGCCAGCAGGTCAGAGCGGGGCCGCGGTGATACGCAGTATTTT
TRBJ1-3,NA,TRBV19,15,CASSMAPGSGNTIYF,TGTGCCAGTAGTATGGCGCCAGGCTCTGGAAACACCATATATTTT
TRBJ2-2,NA,TRBV25-1,14,CASSEYIRGGELFF,TGTGCCAGCAGTGAATATATCAGGGGCGGGGAGCTGTTTTTT